Listed below are T cell receptor beta chains from one sample, sequenced in a study of control samples from healthy donors and cancer patients. The assay was immunoSEQ multiplex PCR, and TCRdb's table has in-frame clones only and misses some. The table records approximately 100,000 clones, roughly 92% of them present only once. The sample was blood. The receptors stem from a human donor in good health. The donor label of this sample is uncertain. Both conserved end residues are part of each CDR3. A D gene is named only where the DNA matches it firmly. Expanded clones are given a class, and other clones once, few, many or no size at all.

J gene: TRBJ1-2; D gene: -; V gene: TRBV15; clone size: few; CDR3 protein: CATSSGNYGYTF; CDR3 DNA: TGTGCCACCAGCTCCGGTAACTATGGCTACACCTTC
J gene: TRBJ2-6; D gene: -; V gene: TRBV27; clone size: -; CDR3 protein: CASSLTVSGANVLTF; CDR3 DNA: TGTGCCAGCAGTTTAACAGTCTCTGGGGCCAACGTCCTGACTTTC
J gene: TRBJ1-2; D gene: -; V gene: TRBV5-1; clone size: -; CDR3 protein: CASSSAGNNYGYTF; CDR3 DNA: TGCGCCAGCAGCTCGGCAGGGAATAACTATGGCTACACCTTC
J gene: TRBJ2-3; D gene: TRBD2; V gene: TRBV27; clone size: -; CDR3 protein: CASGLAGGLDTQYF; CDR3 DNA: TGTGCCAGCGGCCTAGCGGGGGGGCTCGATACGCAGTATTTT
J gene: TRBJ1-4; D gene: -; V gene: TRBV14; clone size: -; CDR3 protein: CASSQDPTFNEKLFF; CDR3 DNA: TGTGCCAGCAGCCAAGATCCGACTTTTAATGAAAAACTGTTTTTT
J gene: TRBJ2-1; D gene: TRBD1; V gene: TRBV24-1; clone size: -; CDR3 protein: CATSAAYLQGARQNEQFF; CDR3 DNA: TGTGCCACCAGTGCCGCTTACTTACAGGGGGCCCGGCAGAATGAGCAGTTCTTC
J gene: TRBJ1-5; D gene: TRBD1; V gene: TRBV7-2; clone size: -; CDR3 protein: CASSLVSGQPNQPQHF; CDR3 DNA: TGTGCCAGCAGCTTAGTATCGGGACAGCCTAATCAGCCCCAGCATTTT
J gene: TRBJ2-7; D gene: -; V gene: TRBV19; clone size: once; CDR3 protein: CASSVTIAWEQYF; CDR3 DNA: TGTGCCAGTAGTGTGACGATAGCTTGGGAGCAGTACTTC
J gene: TRBJ2-2; D gene: TRBD1; V gene: TRBV30; clone size: -; CDR3 protein: CAWGQGDTGELFF; CDR3 DNA: TGTGCCTGGGGACAGGGGGACACCGGGGAGCTGTTTTTT
J gene: TRBJ2-1; D gene: -; V gene: TRBV5-1; clone size: -; CDR3 protein: CASSTGQPKSDNEQFF; CDR3 DNA: TGCGCCAGCAGCACCGGACAACCTAAAAGTGACAATGAGCAGTTCTTC
J gene: TRBJ2-5; D gene: -; V gene: TRBV6-2/TRBV6-3; clone size: -; CDR3 protein: CASSDGGAGKETQYF; CDR3 DNA: TGTGCCAGCAGTGATGGGGGGGCCGGGAAAGAGACCCAGTACTTC
J gene: TRBJ1-1; D gene: -; V gene: TRBV6-5; clone size: once; CDR3 protein: CASSYSRGNTEAFF; CDR3 DNA: TGTGCCAGCAGTTACTCCAGAGGGAACACTGAAGCTTTCTTT
J gene: TRBJ1-3; D gene: -; V gene: TRBV3-1/TRBV3-2; clone size: -; CDR3 protein: CASSQITGNTIYF; CDR3 DNA: TGTGCCAGCAGCCAGATTACAGGAAACACCATATATTTT
J gene: TRBJ1-5; D gene: TRBD1; V gene: TRBV6-6; clone size: -; CDR3 protein: CAIGQAGNQPQHF; CDR3 DNA: TGTGCCATCGGACAGGCGGGCAATCAGCCCCAGCATTTT
J gene: TRBJ1-2; D gene: -; V gene: TRBV29-1; clone size: -; CDR3 protein: CSVGTGNYGYTF; CDR3 DNA: TGCAGCGTTGGTACCGGGAACTATGGCTACACCTTC
J gene: TRBJ1-2; D gene: -; V gene: TRBV4-2; clone size: -; CDR3 protein: CASSQDNRNYGYTF; CDR3 DNA: TGTGCCAGCAGCCAAGACAATCGAAACTATGGCTACACCTTC
J gene: TRBJ1-3; D gene: -; V gene: TRBV12-5; clone size: -; CDR3 protein: CASGAPSRQPGNTIYF; CDR3 DNA: TGTGCTAGTGGGGCTCCCTCGAGACAGCCTGGAAACACCATATATTTT
J gene: TRBJ1-2; D gene: TRBD1; V gene: TRBV6-5; clone size: -; CDR3 protein: CASRPLTGGSDGYTF; CDR3 DNA: TGTGCCAGCAGACCCCTGACAGGGGGCAGCGATGGCTACACCTTC